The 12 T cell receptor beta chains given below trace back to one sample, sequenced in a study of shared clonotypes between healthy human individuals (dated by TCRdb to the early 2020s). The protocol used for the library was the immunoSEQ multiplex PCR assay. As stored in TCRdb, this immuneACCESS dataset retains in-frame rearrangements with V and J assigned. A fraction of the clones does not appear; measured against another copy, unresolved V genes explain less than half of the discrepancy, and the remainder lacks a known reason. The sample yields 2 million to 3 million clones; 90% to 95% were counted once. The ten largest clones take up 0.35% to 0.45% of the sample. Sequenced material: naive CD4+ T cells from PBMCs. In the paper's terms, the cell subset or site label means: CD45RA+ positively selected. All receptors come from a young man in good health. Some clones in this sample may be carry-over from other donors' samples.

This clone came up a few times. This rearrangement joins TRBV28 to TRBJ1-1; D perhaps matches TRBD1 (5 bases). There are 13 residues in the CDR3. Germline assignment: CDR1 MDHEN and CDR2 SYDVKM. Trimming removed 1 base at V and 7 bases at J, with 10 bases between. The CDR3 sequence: CASSLSGQGEAFF. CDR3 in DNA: TGTGCCAGCAGTTTATCAGGGCAGGGTGAAGCTTTCTTT.

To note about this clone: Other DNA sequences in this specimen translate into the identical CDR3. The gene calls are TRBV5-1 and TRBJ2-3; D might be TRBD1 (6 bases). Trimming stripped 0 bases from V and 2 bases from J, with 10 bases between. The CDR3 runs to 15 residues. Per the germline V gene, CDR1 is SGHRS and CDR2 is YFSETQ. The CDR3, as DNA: TGCGCCAGCAGCTTGGCGCAGGGGTCCACAGATACGCAGTATTTT. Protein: CASSLAQGSTDTQYF.

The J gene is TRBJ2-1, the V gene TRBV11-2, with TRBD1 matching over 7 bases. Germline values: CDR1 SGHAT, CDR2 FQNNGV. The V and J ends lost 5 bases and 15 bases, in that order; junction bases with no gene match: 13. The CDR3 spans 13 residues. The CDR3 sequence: CASSQQQGTPPFF. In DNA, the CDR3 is TGTGCCAGCAGCCAACAACAGGGGACCCCTCCGTTCTTC. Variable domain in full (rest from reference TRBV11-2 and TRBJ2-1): EAGVAQSPRYKIIEKRQSVAFWCNPISGHATLYWYQQILGQGPKLLIQFQNNGVVDDSQLPKDRFSAERLKGVDSTLKIQPAKLEDSAVYLCASSQQQGTPPFFGPGTRLTVL.

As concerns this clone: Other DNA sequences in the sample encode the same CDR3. The CDR3 here is CASSRGSGNTIYF. The CDR3 nucleotides read TGTGCCAGCAGCCGGGGCTCTGGAAACACCATATATTTT. V gene TRBV7-3 combines with J gene TRBJ1-3, with D hard to call. V was pared by 5 bases and J by 0 bases, with 5 bases between. The CDR3 sequence is 13 residues long. Germline values: CDR1 SGHTA, CDR2 FQGTGA.

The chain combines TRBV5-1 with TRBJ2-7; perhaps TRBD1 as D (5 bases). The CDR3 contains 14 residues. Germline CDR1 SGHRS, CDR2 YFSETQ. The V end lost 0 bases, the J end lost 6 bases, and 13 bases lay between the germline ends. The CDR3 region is CASSLGGSPSEQYF. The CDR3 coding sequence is TGCGCCAGCAGCTTGGGGGGCTCTCCCTCCGAGCAGTACTTC.

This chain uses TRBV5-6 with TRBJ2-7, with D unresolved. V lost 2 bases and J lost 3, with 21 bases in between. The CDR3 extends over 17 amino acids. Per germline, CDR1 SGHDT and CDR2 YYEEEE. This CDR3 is CASSFIPGSAEDYEQYF. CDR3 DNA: TGTGCCAGCAGCTTCATACCGGGCTCCGCCGAGGACTACGAGCAGTACTTC.

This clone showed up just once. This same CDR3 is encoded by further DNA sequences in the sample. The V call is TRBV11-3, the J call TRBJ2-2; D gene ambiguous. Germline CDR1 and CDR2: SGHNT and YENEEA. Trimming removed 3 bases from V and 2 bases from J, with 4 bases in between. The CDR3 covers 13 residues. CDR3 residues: CASSFTNTGELFF. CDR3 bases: TGTGCCAGCAGCTTTACCAACACCGGGGAGCTGTTTTTT.

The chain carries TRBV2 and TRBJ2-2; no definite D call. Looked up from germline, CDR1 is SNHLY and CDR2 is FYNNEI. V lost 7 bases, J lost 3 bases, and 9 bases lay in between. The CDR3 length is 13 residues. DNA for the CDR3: TGTGCCAGCACCCTCACGGACACCGGGGAGCTGTTTTTT. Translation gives CASTLTDTGELFF.

CDR3 residues: CASRQRRSSYEQYF. CDR3 in DNA: TGTGCCAGCAGGCAAAGAAGGAGCTCCTACGAGCAGTACTTC. The genes are TRBV9 and TRBJ2-7; D not certain. The CDR3 is 14 amino acids. V lost 5 bases, J lost 0 bases, and 12 bases lay in between. The germline CDR1 and CDR2 sequences are SGDLS and YYNGEE.

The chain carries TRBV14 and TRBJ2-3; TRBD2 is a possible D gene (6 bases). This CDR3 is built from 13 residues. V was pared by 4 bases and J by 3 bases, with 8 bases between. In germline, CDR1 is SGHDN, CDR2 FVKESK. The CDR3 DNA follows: TGTGCCAGCAGCCTAGCGGAAACAGATACGCAGTATTTT. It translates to CASSLAETDTQYF.

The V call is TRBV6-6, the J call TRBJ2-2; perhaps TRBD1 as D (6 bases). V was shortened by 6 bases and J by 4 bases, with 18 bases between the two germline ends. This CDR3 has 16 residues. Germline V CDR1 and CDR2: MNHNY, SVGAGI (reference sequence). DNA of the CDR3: TGTGCCAGCAGGGGGGCAGCAGCGGTGGGCACCGGGGAGCTGTTTTTT. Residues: CASRGAAAVGTGELFF.

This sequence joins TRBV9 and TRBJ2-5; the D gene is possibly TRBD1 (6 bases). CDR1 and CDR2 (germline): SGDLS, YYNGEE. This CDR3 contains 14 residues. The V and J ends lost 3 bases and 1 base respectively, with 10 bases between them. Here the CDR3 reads CASSGGQSQETQYF. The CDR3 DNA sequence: TGTGCCAGCAGCGGAGGACAGTCCCAAGAGACCCAGTACTTC.